This TCR beta chain was observed in a study of brain T cells in children with intractable seizures. Study-wide results and caveats: Viral specificity was inferred only from CDR3 similarity; HCMV serostatus was unknown.

Germline V CDR1 and CDR2: KGHSH, LQKENI. V gave up 6 bases and J gave up 0 bases, with 6 bases separating them. The CDR3 sequence is 12 residues long. Stated time point: blood from clinic visit 5 months post-surgery; TSC patient then seizure free. Sequencing was limited to surgery cases with top T cell transcript signatures in brain tissue. Clones were read by immunoSEQ multiplex PCR, and TCRdb kept only the in-frame ones, dropping some. The sample lists 300,000 to 400,000 clones; 93% were seen once. As for this clone: Its antigen is as yet unknown. The same CDR3 also results from other DNA sequences found in this sample.

The sequenced sample was peripheral blood, obtained more than 4 months after surgery. The chain combines TRBV18 with TRBJ2-7, with unresolved D. The receptor's source is a boy less than two years old with tuberous sclerosis and intractable seizures. The CDR3 reads CASSPDSYEQYF. DNA for the CDR3: TGTGCCAGCTCTCCTGACTCCTACGAGCAGTACTTC. The entire variable domain, with the rest obtained from reference TRBV18 and TRBJ2-7, is as follows: NAGVMQNPRHLVRRRGQEARLRCSPMKGHSHVYWYRQLPEEGLKFMVYLQKENIIDESGMPKERFSAEFPKEGPSILRIQQVVRGDSAAYFCASSPDSYEQYFGPGTRLTVT.